A selection of T cell receptor beta chains follows, all from one sample in a study of OX40 agonist ivuxolimab in advanced cancers. Clones were read by immunoSEQ multiplex PCR, and TCRdb kept only the in-frame ones, dropping some. This sample has 75,000 to 95,000 clones, with around 92% found just once. Sequenced material: CD4+ or CD8+ T cells sorted from blood, taken in a trial of the OX40 agonist ivuxolimab. The receptors come from an adult with an advanced solid tumor such as melanoma, head and neck, liver or kidney cancer. Each CDR3 is given with its conserved first and last residue. D genes are given only for firm matches. Where a row states a size, it is once, few, many or the class of an expanded clone; other rows omit it.

j_call d_call clone_size v_call cdr3_nt cdr3_aa
TRBJ2-5 - - TRBV2 TGTGCCAGCACCTGGGACCGCCAGGAGACCCAGTACTTC CASTWDRQETQYF
TRBJ1-2 TRBD1 - TRBV29-1 TGCAGCGTTTCTCCGGGACAGGGAGGCGGCTACACCTTC CSVSPGQGGGYTF
TRBJ1-5 - - TRBV21-1 TGTGCCAGCAGCGCCCGACAGGGGCGGCCCCAGCATTTT CASSARQGRPQHF
TRBJ2-5 - - TRBV5-4 TGTGCCAGCAGCTTGGGTGGGGGGCGCCAAGAGACCCAGTACTTC CASSLGGGRQETQYF
TRBJ2-3 TRBD2 - TRBV11-2 TGTGCCAGCAGCTTCTCCATCAGACTAGCGGGAGGCACAGATACGCAGTATTTT CASSFSIRLAGGTDTQYF
TRBJ1-1 - - TRBV7-9 TGTGCCAGCAGACACCAGGGAATAAAGAACACTGAAGCTTTCTTT CASRHQGIKNTEAFF
TRBJ1-1 TRBD1 - TRBV19 TGTGCCAGTAGTGACCACAGGGGGTTATCCACTGAAGCTTTCTTT CASSDHRGLSTEAFF
TRBJ1-2 - - TRBV19 TGTGCCAGTAGTATTGGGGGAGGGGACAACTATGGCTACACCTTC CASSIGGGDNYGYTF
TRBJ2-1 - - TRBV11-2 TGTGCCAGCAGCTTATGGGGACGGAGAAATGAGCAGTTCTTC CASSLWGRRNEQFF
TRBJ2-1 - - TRBV7-2 TGTGCCAGCAGCTTAAGGGGGTCCGGGACTCGGGCTGAGCAGTTCTTC CASSLRGSGTRAEQFF
TRBJ2-2 - - TRBV5-1 TGCGCCAGCAGTGGGTCAGGGGCCACCGGGGAGCTGTTTTTT CASSGSGATGELFF
TRBJ2-7 - - TRBV5-1 TGCGCCAGTAAGGCACTACAGGGAGTATTCTACGAGCAGTACTTC CASKALQGVFYEQYF
TRBJ2-3 TRBD2 - TRBV25-1 TGTGCCAGCAGTGAATCTGCGGGGGGGGCAGATACGCAGTATTTT CASSESAGGADTQYF
TRBJ1-4 - - TRBV19 TGTGCCAGTAGTAGGCACGGGACACCTTCAACTAATGAAAAACTGTTTTTT CASSRHGTPSTNEKLFF
TRBJ2-5 - - TRBV9 TGTGCCAGCAGCCAGACTCCCCATGAGGTGGTTTGGACCCAGTACTTC CASSQTPHEVVWTQYF
TRBJ1-2 TRBD1 - TRBV2 TGTGCCATTCTACTGACAGGGGCGAGCGGCTACACCTTC CAILLTGASGYTF
TRBJ2-7 TRBD2 - TRBV30 TGTGCCTGGGAGCGGGAGCGGTACGAGCAGTACTTC CAWERERYEQYF
TRBJ2-1 TRBD1 - TRBV19 TGTGCCAGTAAGGGACAGGGTAACAATGAGCAGTTCTTC CASKGQGNNEQFF
TRBJ2-5 - once TRBV23-1 TGCGCCAGCACCCCACCGGCGAAGGAAGAGACCCAGTACTTC CASTPPAKEETQYF
TRBJ1-2 - - TRBV6-1 TGTGCCAGCAGTGAGTACAGCACCAACGCCTTCTATGGCTACACCTTC CASSEYSTNAFYGYTF
TRBJ1-1 - - TRBV30 TGTGCCTGGAAGGGGGGGGGAACTGAAGCTTTCTTT CAWKGGGTEAFF
TRBJ2-3 - - TRBV19 TGTGCCAGTAGGGCTAGCGGCACAGATACGCAGTATTTT CASRASGTDTQYF
TRBJ2-5 - - TRBV5-1 TGCGCCAGCAGTCCAACAGGGTTAGAGACCCAGTACTTC CASSPTGLETQYF
TRBJ1-2 - - TRBV6-1 TGTGCCAGCGAATCCCCCAGGCCTAACTATGGCTACACCTTC CASESPRPNYGYTF
TRBJ2-1 - - TRBV10-2 TGCGCCAGCAGTGAGTCGGGCCTAGGGTCCTACAATGAGCAGTTCTTC CASSESGLGSYNEQFF
TRBJ2-2 - - TRBV7-2 TGTGCCAGCAGCATCAAACTGGGGGCCGGGGAGCTGTTTTTT CASSIKLGAGELFF
TRBJ2-2 - - TRBV7-7 TGTGCTAGCAGCCAAGCCCTTATGACAGGCAGCGGGGAGCTGTTTTTT CASSQALMTGSGELFF
TRBJ1-3 - - TRBV5-4 TGTGCCAGCAGCCCAGGGGTTGGAAACACCATATATTTT CASSPGVGNTIYF
TRBJ2-7 TRBD1 - TRBV30 TGTGCCTGGAGAGCTTCCGGGACAGGGGGACTGAGGTACGAGCAGTACTTC CAWRASGTGGLRYEQYF
TRBJ2-7 - - TRBV10-3 TGTGCCATCAGTGTATCGGGGAGGCCCTACGAGCAGTACTTC CAISVSGRPYEQYF
TRBJ1-2 TRBD1 - TRBV2 TGTGCCAGCACCCCGGGACAGGGGGTTCATGGCTACACCTTC CASTPGQGVHGYTF
TRBJ2-5 TRBD2 - TRBV20-1 TGCAGTGCTCGGGGGGGTAAGACCCAGTACTTC CSARGGKTQYF
TRBJ1-5 - - TRBV5-5 TGTGCCAGCGGAAGGGAGGCAGGGCCTCAGCCCCAGCATTTT CASGREAGPQPQHF
TRBJ2-7 TRBD1 - TRBV19 TGTGCCAGTAGTGCCATCCAGGGGGCTGCGGGCGAGCAGTACTTC CASSAIQGAAGEQYF
TRBJ2-6 - - TRBV5-4 TGTGCCAGCAGTCGAAGGGAATCTGGGGCCAACGTCCTGACTTTC CASSRRESGANVLTF
TRBJ2-1 TRBD2 - TRBV12-5 TGTGCTAGTGGTCTAACTAGCGGGAGGGTCAATGAGCAGTTCTTC CASGLTSGRVNEQFF
TRBJ2-5 - - TRBV5-4 TGTGCCAGCAGCTTGGCGTCACGAGAGACCCAGTACTTC CASSLASRETQYF
TRBJ2-6 - - TRBV7-8 TGTGCCAGCAGGAGCAGGGTATCTGGGGCCAACGTCCTGACTTTC CASRSRVSGANVLTF
TRBJ1-2 TRBD1 - TRBV30 TGTGCCTGGAGTGGACAGGGGGGCCTCTATGGCTACACCTTC CAWSGQGGLYGYTF
TRBJ2-1 - - TRBV19 TGTGCCAGTAGTACACGAAATACTAGGAGTCCCAATGAGCAGTTCTTC CASSTRNTRSPNEQFF
TRBJ1-5 - - TRBV2 TGTGCCAGCAGTGATGGGAGCAATCAGCCCCAGCATTTT CASSDGSNQPQHF
TRBJ2-7 - - TRBV28 TGTGCCAGCAGTCTCCGAGGTGGCTACTACGAGCAGTACTTC CASSLRGGYYEQYF
TRBJ2-7 - - TRBV11-3 TGTGCCAGCAGTCCTAATTTCCACGAGCAGTACTTC CASSPNFHEQYF
TRBJ2-7 - once TRBV6-6 TGTGCCAGCAGTTACTCTCGGGATCACTACGAGCAGTACTTC CASSYSRDHYEQYF
TRBJ2-1 - - TRBV19 TGTGCCACCAAAAGGGGGGGCTCCTACAATGAGCAGTTCTTC CATKRGGSYNEQFF
TRBJ1-4 TRBD1 - TRBV7-9 TGTGCCAGCAGCTTAACACAGGGGAGTGAAAAACTGTTTTTT CASSLTQGSEKLFF
TRBJ1-2 - - TRBV29-1 TGCAGCGTTCCGACAGCCGGTGGCTACACCTTC CSVPTAGGYTF
TRBJ1-2 - - TRBV5-4 TGTGCCAGCAGCTTGGGGGGAATGGGGAGTCTATCTGGCTACACCTTC CASSLGGMGSLSGYTF
TRBJ2-5 - - TRBV10-3 TGTGCCATCAGTGAGAGTGAGGAAGAGACCCAGTACTTC CAISESEEETQYF
TRBJ2-7 - - TRBV2 TGTGCCAGCAGTGTAGGTCGGCTGGGAACCGAGCAGTACTTC CASSVGRLGTEQYF
TRBJ1-3 - - TRBV6-1 TGTGCCAGCAGTGAATGGACACCTGGAAACACCATATATTTT CASSEWTPGNTIYF
TRBJ1-1 TRBD1 once TRBV5-1 TGCGCCAGCAGCTTGGCCGACAGGGCGACCGCTTTCTTT CASSLADRATAFF
TRBJ1-6 - few TRBV30 TGTGCCTGGAGTGGGCAGTATAATTCACCCCTCCACTTT CAWSGQYNSPLHF